Each of the 17 T cell receptor beta chains below was sequenced from the same sample in a study of shared clonotypes between healthy human individuals. Using immunoSEQ multiplex PCR, the repertoire was profiled, and TCRdb retains in-frame clones only, with some absent. The sample holds 2,500,000 or so clones, just under 95% seen once. The sequencing input was naive CD4+ T cells from PBMCs. Described subset: CD45RA+ positively selected. These receptors came from a man younger than 35 in good health. Some clones in this sample may be carry-over from other donors' samples.

The V gene is TRBV6-6, the J gene TRBJ2-1, with TRBD2 identical over 8 bases. CDR1 and CDR2 (germline): MNHNY, SVGAGI (reference sequence). The CDR3 contains 15 residues. Unmatched junction bases numbered 8, after V lost 1 base and J lost 9 bases. The chain's CDR3 is CASSYWREVFGEQFF. As DNA, the CDR3 is TGTGCCAGCAGTTACTGGCGGGAGGTCTTCGGTGAGCAGTTCTTC.

V gene TRBV27 combines with J gene TRBJ2-7; tentative D call: TRBD2 (6 bases). Per germline, CDR1 MNHEY and CDR2 SMNVEV (reference sequence). The CDR3 has 17 residues. The V and J ends lost 5 bases and 1 base respectively, with 21 bases between them. Here the CDR3 reads CASSPPKGQGGSYEQYF. The CDR3 bases are TGTGCCAGCAGTCCCCCCAAAGGGCAGGGAGGTTCCTACGAGCAGTACTTC.

V and J are TRBV18 and TRBJ1-1; D ambiguous. There are 16 residues in the CDR3. Germline CDR1 and CDR2: KGHSH and LQKENI. The V and J ends lost 6 bases and 4 bases respectively, with 21 bases between them. The CDR3 region is CASSPWAMSMGTEAFF. DNA of the CDR3: TGTGCCAGCTCCCCGTGGGCTATGTCCATGGGCACTGAAGCTTTCTTT. The variable domain in full, completed from reference TRBV18 and TRBJ1-1, reads NAGVMQNPRHLVRRRGQEARLRCSPMKGHSHVYWYRQLPEEGLKFMVYLQKENIIDESGMPKERFSAEFPKEGPSILRIQQVVRGDSAAYFCASSPWAMSMGTEAFFGQGTRLTVV.

The chain joins TRBV28 to TRBJ2-7, with D possibly being TRBD1 or TRBD2 (5 bases each). V was cut by 3 bases and J by 4 bases, with 13 bases left in between. CDR1 and CDR2 (germline): MDHEN, SYDVKM. The CDR3 extends over 14 amino acids. DNA for the CDR3: TGTGCCAGCAGTTTCTCGAGGGGCATGTACGAGCAGTACTTC. Protein product: CASSFSRGMYEQYF. Based on the CDR3 plus reference TRBV28 and TRBJ2-7, the full variable domain is DVKVTQSSRYLVKRTGEKVFLECVQDMDHENMFWYRQDPGLGLRLIYFSYDVKMKEKGDIPEGYSVSREKKERFSLILESASTNQTSMYLCASSFSRGMYEQYFGPGTRLTVT.

The chain employs TRBV7-3 and TRBJ2-3, with 8 nucleotides matching TRBD1. The CDR3 is 15 amino acids. CDR1 SGHTA and CDR2 FQGTGA come from the germline V gene. Germline trimming cut 5 bases from V and 2 bases from J; bases unmatched to any gene: 6. CDR3 residues: CASSPGGAVTDTQYF. CDR3 coding DNA: TGTGCCAGCAGCCCAGGGGGCGCGGTCACAGATACGCAGTATTTT.

This chain uses TRBV11-2 with TRBJ2-7, with 11 bases that match TRBD2. CDR3 size: 15 residues. The germline V gene has CDR1 SGHAT and CDR2 FQNNGV. Unmatched junction bases numbered 9, after V lost 5 bases and J lost 6 bases. The DNA of the CDR3 is TGTGCCAGCAGCCCCGGGACTAGCGGAGTTCCCGAGCAGTACTTC. Translation: CASSPGTSGVPEQYF.

Regarding this clone: The same CDR3 also results from other DNA sequences found in this sample. The chain carries TRBV5-1 and TRBJ2-2; D is undetermined. Trimming left V 0 bases short and J 1 base short, with 10 bases between. This CDR3 comprises 16 residues. Germline CDR1 and CDR2: SGHRS and YFSETQ. DNA of the CDR3: TGCGCCAGCAGCTTGGAGGCAGGAGTGAACACCGGGGAGCTGTTTTTT. It translates to CASSLEAGVNTGELFF.

The chain is built from TRBV30 and TRBJ2-1; TRBD2 matches at 9 bases. The J segment lost 8 bases and the V segment lost 1 base, leaving 3 bases of the junction unmatched. CDR3 length: 13 amino acids. CDR1 is GTSNPN, CDR2 SVGIG, per germline (reference sequence). CDR3 region: CAWSGTSVDEQFF. The CDR3 region has the DNA TGTGCCTGGAGTGGGACTAGCGTCGATGAGCAGTTCTTC.

This clone has a single count. The V and J genes are TRBV28 and TRBJ1-1; TRBD1 might be the D (5 bases). Per germline, CDR1 MDHEN and CDR2 SYDVKM. The CDR3 extends over 14 amino acids. V dropped 5 bases and J dropped 4 bases, with 14 bases sitting between them. The CDR3 spells CASSIGATRTEAFF. The DNA for the CDR3 is TGTGCCAGCAGTATAGGGGCGACGCGCACTGAAGCTTTCTTT.

The chain recombines TRBV7-3 with TRBJ2-7; TRBD1 or TRBD2 may be the D gene (8 bases each). Trimming removed 1 base at V and 6 bases at J, with 13 bases between. Germline V lookup: CDR1 SGHTA, CDR2 FQGTGA. CDR3 size: 14 residues. The chain's CDR3 is CASSLIAGQVEQYF. The CDR3 DNA reads as TGTGCCAGCAGCTTAATAGCGGGACAGGTCGAGCAGTACTTC.

The chain couples TRBV28 to TRBJ1-4; D is perhaps TRBD1 (6 bases). CDR3 length: 18 amino acids. Trimming removed 1 base at V and 4 bases at J, with 19 bases between. Germline-derived CDR1 and CDR2 are MDHEN and SYDVKM. The CDR3 reads CASSLSRQADFGNEKLFF. The CDR3 bases are TGTGCCAGCAGTTTATCCCGACAGGCGGATTTCGGTAATGAAAAACTGTTTTTT.

This clone was seen a handful of times. The V and J genes are TRBV4-1 and TRBJ1-2; TRBD1 might be the D (5 bases). Germline-derived CDR1 and CDR2 are MGHRA and YSYEKL. The CDR3 is made up of 15 amino acids. Trimming removed 2 bases at V and 4 bases at J, with 14 bases between. As DNA, the CDR3 is TGCGCCAGCAGCCAACTCCCCCCTCAGGGCTATGGCTACACCTTC. This sequence encodes CASSQLPPQGYGYTF.

CDR3 coding DNA: TGTGCCAGCAGCGACTACTACAGGGTCTCTGGGGCCAACGTCCTGACTTTC. Translating it yields CASSDYYRVSGANVLTF. This chain links TRBV7-2 with TRBJ2-6, with D perhaps TRBD1 (6 bases). The CDR3 contains 17 residues. Trimming pared 5 bases from V and 0 bases from J, leaving 14 bases between. Germline loops: CDR1 SGHTA, CDR2 FQGNSA.

Details on this clone: Other DNA sequences in the same sample also yield this CDR3. The V gene is TRBV5-1, the J gene TRBJ1-1; 8 bases are a match to TRBD1. The CDR3 has 16 amino acids. In germline, CDR1 is SGHRS, CDR2 YFSETQ. With V trimmed by 0 bases and J by 1 base, 5 bases remained unmatched. As DNA, the CDR3 is TGCGCCAGCAGCTTGGCGACAGGGGAGGGGAACACTGAAGCTTTCTTT. Translation: CASSLATGEGNTEAFF.

This clone occurred once. The chain recombines TRBV5-1 with TRBJ2-7; possible D gene TRBD1, 6 bases. There are 14 residues in the CDR3. V lost 4 bases and J lost 0, with 11 bases in between. Germline CDR1 is SGHRS and CDR2 is YFSETQ. CDR3 in amino acids: CASSTGQSSYEQYF. DNA for the CDR3: TGCGCCAGCAGCACCGGACAGAGCTCCTACGAGCAGTACTTC.

The chain recombines TRBV9 with TRBJ2-2, with 8 bases lining up with TRBD1. There are 15 residues in the CDR3. V lost 3 bases and J lost 6; bases outside the gene matches: 7. Germline assignment: CDR1 SGDLS and CDR2 YYNGEE. CDR3 amino acids: CASSEGQAFAGELFF. In nucleotides, the CDR3 is TGTGCCAGCAGCGAGGGACAGGCGTTTGCCGGGGAGCTGTTTTTT.

This chain uses TRBV11-2 with TRBJ2-7; 12 bases fit TRBD2. The V and J ends lost 6 bases and 6 bases, in that order; junction bases with no gene match: 15. The CDR3 is made up of 17 amino acids. Germline V gene sequence: CDR1 SGHAT, CDR2 FQNNGV. The CDR3 loop reads CASSPLGRASGRGEQYF. DNA of the CDR3: TGTGCCAGCAGTCCCCTGGGTCGGGCTAGCGGGAGGGGCGAGCAGTACTTC.